This TCR beta chain is from a study of blood T cell repertoires in COVID-19. Overall study: The study drew acute and convalescent COVID-19 samples from the United States, Italy and Spain. PBMCs, B-cell-depleted T cells, or T cells were the source of the cDNA or gDNA that made up the material.

The data were produced by immunoSEQ multiplex PCR, yet TCRdb's version contains in-frame clones alone and is incomplete. The sample holds 150,000 or so clones, around 80% seen once. Each participant's cohort was designated according to participant-reported clinical history. In Cohort 3, a recovered donor had either two negative PCRs, clearance, or symptom resolution. V was shortened by 4 bases and J by 0 bases, with 5 bases between the two germline ends. The CDR3 has 13 residues. Germline-derived CDR1 and CDR2 are LGHDT and YNNKEL (reference sequence). The V call is TRBV3-1 (or the pseudogene TRBV3-2), the J call TRBJ2-3; D gene unclear. The sequenced sample consisted of PBMCs or T cells enriched from blood (not recorded which). The TCR originated in a man aged 45-60 years who had recovered from COVID-19. DNA for the CDR3: TGTGCCAGCAGCCGAACTAGCACAGATACGCAGTATTTT. Translating gives CASSRTSTDTQYF.